The next 25 T cell receptor beta chains were all read from a single sample in a study of technical replicates of blood from several donors. The protocol was immunoSEQ multiplex PCR, while the TCRdb copy is restricted to in-frame clones and leaves out a portion. The repertoire includes tens of thousands of clones, approximately 86% of them detected once, and around 5% sits in the top ten. The specimen was PBMCs. The receptors shown here come from a human donor in good health. Some clones in this sample may be carry-over from other donors' samples.

The V and J genes are TRBV11-2 and TRBJ2-7; 10 bases line up with TRBD2. The germline gives CDR1 SGHAT, CDR2 FQNNGV. This CDR3 spans 14 amino acids. V was clipped by 5 bases and J by 6 bases; unmatched bases: 7. The chain's CDR3 is CASSPWTSGAEQYF. The CDR3, as DNA: TGTGCCAGCAGCCCGTGGACTAGCGGAGCCGAGCAGTACTTC.

The gene calls are TRBV9 and TRBJ2-2, with D perhaps matching TRBD2 (5 bases). CDR1 is SGDLS and CDR2 is YYNGEE in the germline V gene. This CDR3 is 16 amino acids long. V lost 0 bases to trimming and J lost 3 bases, with 12 bases between them. This CDR3 is CASSVGGNRYTGELFF. The CDR3, as DNA: TGTGCCAGCAGCGTAGGAGGGAATCGGTACACCGGGGAGCTGTTTTTT.

The chain combines TRBV7-2 with TRBJ2-7; 8 nucleotides line up with TRBD1. Losses at the gene ends were 3 bases for V and 4 bases for J; bases not matched to a gene: 8. Looked up from germline, CDR1 is SGHTA and CDR2 is FQGNSA. The CDR3 has 15 residues. CDR3 in amino acids: CASSLDRALLYEQYF. The CDR3 coding sequence is TGTGCCAGCAGCTTGGACAGGGCCCTTCTGTACGAGCAGTACTTC.

The chain links TRBV5-5 to TRBJ1-1, with TRBD1 matching over 8 bases. CDR1 is SGHKS and CDR2 is YYEKEE in the germline V gene (reference sequence). The ends lost 3 bases at V and 6 bases at J; junction bases unmatched: 4. This CDR3 is built from 13 residues. The CDR3 here is CASSSGQASEAFF. The CDR3 coding sequence is TGTGCCAGCAGCTCGGGACAGGCCTCTGAAGCTTTCTTT.

The chain uses TRBV6-1 and TRBJ2-1, with TRBD2 matching 7 bases. Germline assignment: CDR1 MNHNS and CDR2 SASEGT. V lost 2 bases, J lost 7 bases, and 11 bases stayed unmatched. The CDR3 runs 16 residues. In DNA form, the CDR3 reads TGTGCCAGCAGTGAAATCGGCGGGAGATTGGCAAATGAGCAGTTCTTC. This sequence encodes CASSEIGGRLANEQFF.

The chain has TRBV9 and TRBJ1-6; D is possibly TRBD1 (5 bases). V was trimmed by 3 bases and J by 6 bases, leaving 13 bases between them. The germline gives CDR1 SGDLS, CDR2 YYNGEE. There are 15 residues in the CDR3. CDR3: CASSGRTTRNSPLHF. Written as DNA, the CDR3 is TGTGCCAGCAGCGGAAGGACAACCCGTAATTCACCCCTCCACTTT.

CDR3 sequence (DNA): TGCGCCAGCAGCTGGCTGACTAACACTGAGCAGTTCTTC. Translating gives CASSWLTNTEQFF. V gene TRBV5-1 combines with J gene TRBJ2-1; D is possibly TRBD2 (5 bases). The CDR3 runs 13 residues. V was shortened by 3 bases and J by 9 bases, with 13 bases between the two germline ends. In germline, CDR1 is SGHRS, CDR2 YFSETQ.

This chain uses TRBV19 with TRBJ1-5; D unclear. The CDR3 runs to 13 residues. Germline assignment: CDR1 LNHDA and CDR2 SQIVND (reference sequence). V gave up 3 bases and J gave up 3 bases, with 6 bases separating them. The CDR3 loop reads CASSISSNQPQHF. CDR3 DNA sequence: TGTGCCAGTAGTATCAGTTCCAATCAGCCCCAGCATTTT. The full variable domain, completed using reference TRBV19 and TRBJ1-5, is DGGITQSPKYLFRKEGQNVTLSCEQNLNHDAMYWYRQDPGQGLRLIYYSQIVNDFQKGDIAEGYSVSREKKESFPLTVTSAQKNPTAFYLCASSISSNQPQHFGDGTRLSIL.

The rearrangement joins TRBV21-1 to TRBJ2-7; the listed D gene, TRBD1, was not tested against the DNA. TRBV21-1 has pseudogene status. The CDR3 totals 16 residues. In DNA, the CDR3 is TGTGCCAGCAGCAACAAGTTGGGGACAGGGATCTACGAGCAGTACTTC. This translates into CASSNKLGTGIYEQYF.

V and J are TRBV4-2 and TRBJ1-2; 7 bases match TRBD1. The CDR3 length is 15 residues. The V segment lost 2 bases and the J segment 5 bases; nucleotides outside the gene matches: 8. Germline CDR1 LGHNA, CDR2 YNFKEQ. The DNA for the CDR3 is TGTGCCAGCAGCCAAAGGGAAGGGGGCCTATATGGCTACACCTTC. Translated: CASSQREGGLYGYTF.

The chain recombines TRBV5-1 with TRBJ2-7; 7 nucleotides align to TRBD1. This CDR3 spans 14 amino acids. Germline V gene sequence: CDR1 SGHRS, CDR2 YFSETQ. The junction had 3 bases not matched to a gene; V was cut back by 3 bases and J by 0 bases. The CDR3 DNA reads TGCGCCAGCAGCTCCGGGACAGTCTCCTACGAGCAGTACTTC. Translation gives CASSSGTVSYEQYF.

The chain uses TRBV5-1 and TRBJ2-7, with D perhaps TRBD1 (5 bases). Germline values: CDR1 SGHRS, CDR2 YFSETQ. CDR3 length: 13 residues. Trimming removed 2 bases from V and 5 bases from J, with 11 bases in between. This CDR3 is CASSFQGFNEQYF. The CDR3 coding sequence is TGCGCCAGCAGCTTCCAGGGATTCAACGAGCAGTACTTC. Based on the CDR3 plus reference TRBV5-1 and TRBJ2-7, the full variable domain is KAGVTQTPRYLIKTRGQQVTLSCSPISGHRSVSWYQQTPGQGLQFLFEYFSETQRNKGNFPGRFSGRQFSNSRSEMNVSTLELGDSALYLCASSFQGFNEQYFGPGTRLTVT.

This chain connects TRBV19 to TRBJ2-7, with TRBD2 matching 9 bases. Germline V lookup: CDR1 LNHDA, CDR2 SQIVND (reference sequence). The CDR3 is 15 amino acids. Germline trimming cut 2 bases from V and 5 bases from J; bases unmatched to any gene: 7. DNA of the CDR3: TGTGCCAGTAGTATAATAGCGGGAGTTTCCCACGAGCAGTACTTC. Translation gives CASSIIAGVSHEQYF. The variable domain in full, completed from reference TRBV19 and TRBJ2-7, reads DGGITQSPKYLFRKEGQNVTLSCEQNLNHDAMYWYRQDPGQGLRLIYYSQIVNDFQKGDIAEGYSVSREKKESFPLTVTSAQKNPTAFYLCASSIIAGVSHEQYFGPGTRLTVT.

The chain employs TRBV2 and TRBJ1-2; possibly TRBD1 for D (6 bases). The CDR3 loop spans 14 amino acids. The germline V and J ends were trimmed by 7 bases and 6 bases, with 18 bases remaining between them. Germline CDR1 is SNHLY and CDR2 is FYNNEI. DNA of the CDR3: TGTGCCAGCACCACCCCGGGACGACAGGATGGCTACACCTTC. As protein: CASTTPGRQDGYTF.

The rearrangement uses TRBV7-9 and TRBJ1-2; D call uncertain. The CDR3 sequence is 12 residues long. Trimming shortened V by 1 base and J by 11 bases, and 11 bases separated the two germline ends. Germline CDR1 is SEHNR and CDR2 is FQNEAQ (reference sequence). The CDR3 DNA reads as TGTGCCAGCAGCTTAGGTCAGGCCAAGTACACCTTC. This codes for CASSLGQAKYTF.

The J gene is TRBJ2-7, the V gene TRBV4-3; no firm D call. This CDR3 contains 13 residues. Germline lookup yields CDR1 LGHNA and CDR2 YSLEER. The V end lost 0 bases, the J end lost 4 bases, and 7 bases lay between the germline ends. In nucleotides, the CDR3 is TGCGCCAGCAGCCAAGATTTTAGTTACGAGCAGTACTTC. This gives the protein CASSQDFSYEQYF.

This chain uses TRBV29-1 with TRBJ2-7; the D gene is possibly TRBD2 (5 bases). V lost 2 bases and J 5 bases, leaving 13 bases between the germline ends. Germline CDR1 and CDR2: SQVTM and ANQGSEA. The CDR3 contains 13 residues. CDR3 sequence reads: CSVEFGQRDEQYF. DNA for the CDR3: TGCAGCGTTGAATTTGGGCAGAGGGACGAGCAGTACTTC.

The rearrangement joins TRBV7-3 to TRBJ2-5; 11 bases align to TRBD2. With V trimmed by 5 bases and J by 1 base, 3 bases remained unmatched. Germline V gives CDR1 SGHTA, CDR2 FQGTGA. This CDR3 spans 15 amino acids. The CDR3: CASSSLAGGQETQYF. The CDR3 DNA reads TGTGCCAGCAGCAGCCTAGCGGGAGGCCAAGAGACCCAGTACTTC.

The chain employs TRBV7-6 and TRBJ2-7, with a tentative D call TRBD1 (5 bases). The CDR3 length is 13 residues. V was cut by 4 bases and J by 5 bases, with 12 bases left in between. Germline loops: CDR1 SGHVS, CDR2 FNYEAQ. The CDR3: CASSSLQGDEQYF. The CDR3 nucleotides are TGTGCCAGCAGCTCACTCCAGGGCGACGAGCAGTACTTC.

The genes are TRBV7-9 and TRBJ2-3, with 7 nucleotides matching TRBD1. With V trimmed by 3 bases and J by 5 bases, 11 bases remained unmatched. Germline V gene sequence: CDR1 SEHNR, CDR2 FQNEAQ (reference sequence). The CDR3 has 16 amino acids. The CDR3 loop is CASSFTDRPFGDTQYF. In DNA, the CDR3 is TGTGCCAGCAGCTTTACGGACAGGCCCTTCGGAGATACGCAGTATTTT.

The rearrangement links TRBV7-9 to TRBJ1-1; weak D call: TRBD1 (6 bases). There are 15 residues in the CDR3. The germline V gene has CDR1 SEHNR and CDR2 FQNEAQ (reference sequence). V was cut by 4 bases and J by 1 base, with 13 bases left in between. CDR3 sequence: CASSSRQVSNTEAFF. The CDR3 nucleotides read TGTGCCAGCAGCTCGCGACAGGTATCGAACACTGAAGCTTTCTTT.

This clone was observed once. The V and J genes are TRBV16 and TRBJ2-7, with 12 nucleotides matching TRBD2. The CDR3 totals 15 residues. V was clipped by 4 bases and J by 4 bases; unmatched bases: 5. The V gene's germline CDR1 is KGHSY and CDR2 FQNENV. CDR3 nucleotide sequence: TGTGCCAGCAGCCCTCGGACTAGCGGGAATTACGAGCAGTACTTC. Its translation: CASSPRTSGNYEQYF.

The rearrangement uses TRBV7-6 and TRBJ2-7; D not resolved. V lost 5 bases, J lost 5 bases, and 10 bases lay in between. CDR3 size: 12 residues. Germline-derived CDR1 and CDR2 are SGHVS and FNYEAQ. The CDR3: CASSAYSNEQYF. In DNA, the CDR3 is TGTGCCAGCAGCGCCTACAGCAACGAGCAGTACTTC. Based on the CDR3 plus reference TRBV7-6 and TRBJ2-7, the full variable domain is GAGVSQSPRYKVTKRGQDVALRCDPISGHVSLYWYRQALGQGPEFLTYFNYEAQQDKSGLPNDRFSAERPEGSISTLTIQRTEQRDSAMYRCASSAYSNEQYFGPGTRLTVT.

In nucleotides, the CDR3 is TGTGCCTGGAGTGATAGCGTGGGGAATCAGCCCCAGCATTTT. As protein: CAWSDSVGNQPQHF. The V gene is TRBV30, the J gene TRBJ1-5; unclear D gene. Trimming removed 1 base from V and 4 bases from J, with 11 bases in between. Germline CDR1 GTSNPN, CDR2 SVGIG (reference sequence). This CDR3 spans 14 amino acids. Based on the CDR3 plus reference TRBV30 and TRBJ1-5, the full variable domain is SQTIHQWPATLVQPVGSPLSLECTVEGTSNPNLYWYRQAAGRGLQLLFYSVGIGQISSEVPQNLSASRPQDRQFILSSKKLLLSDSGFYLCAWSDSVGNQPQHFGDGTRLSIL.

V is TRBV5-1 and J is TRBJ2-5, with TRBD1 matching over 8 bases. The CDR3 length is 16 residues. Germline V gene sequence: CDR1 SGHRS, CDR2 YFSETQ. V was clipped by 2 bases and J by 4 bases; unmatched bases: 10. The CDR3 DNA reads TGCGCCAGCAGCTTTGATCTCAACAGGGGGGCAGAGACCCAGTACTTC. Its protein is CASSFDLNRGAETQYF.